This entry describes one T cell receptor beta chain. Germline V lookup: CDR1 GTSNPN, CDR2 SVGIG (reference sequence). The length of the CDR3 is 13 residues. V lost 5 bases, J lost 4 bases, and 12 bases lay in between. This sample stems from a study of cytomegalovirus exposure and HLA in healthy donors. Study at large: Within the Caucasian-associated ancestry cluster were under 85% of the 398 genotyped donors.

13 Jbeta primers and 60 Vbeta primers were used for the PCR. Method: immunoSEQ multiplex PCR; TCRdb's copy keeps in-frame clones and lacks some. This sample yields approximately 150,000 clones, of which approximately 76% are seen a single time; about 1.3% belongs to the top ten. The clonotype originates from a man aged 55 to 70 in good health and CMV-seronegative. The genes are TRBV30 and TRBJ1-3; D possibly corresponds to TRBD1 (6 bases). The sample consisted of PBMCs. In DNA, the CDR3 is TGTGCCTGGGGTACAGGGATCGGAAACACCATATATTTT. It encodes CAWGTGIGNTIYF.